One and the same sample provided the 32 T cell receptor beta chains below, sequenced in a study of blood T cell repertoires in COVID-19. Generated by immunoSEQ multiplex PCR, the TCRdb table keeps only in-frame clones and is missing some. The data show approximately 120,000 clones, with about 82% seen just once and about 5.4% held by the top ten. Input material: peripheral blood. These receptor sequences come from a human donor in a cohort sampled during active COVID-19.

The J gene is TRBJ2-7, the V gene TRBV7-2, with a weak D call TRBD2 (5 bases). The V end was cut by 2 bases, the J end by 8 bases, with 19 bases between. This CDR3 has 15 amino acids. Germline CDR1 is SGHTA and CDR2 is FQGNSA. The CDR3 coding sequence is TGTGCCAGCAGCTTAACGGAGCGAGGGCGCGGGCAGCAGTACTTC. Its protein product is CASSLTERGRGQQYF. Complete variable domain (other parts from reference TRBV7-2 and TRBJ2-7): GAGVSQSPSNKVTEKGKDVELRCDPISGHTALYWYRQSLGQGLEFLIYFQGNSAPDKSGLPSDRFSAERTGGSVSTLTIQRTQQEDSAVYLCASSLTERGRGQQYFGPGTRLTVT.

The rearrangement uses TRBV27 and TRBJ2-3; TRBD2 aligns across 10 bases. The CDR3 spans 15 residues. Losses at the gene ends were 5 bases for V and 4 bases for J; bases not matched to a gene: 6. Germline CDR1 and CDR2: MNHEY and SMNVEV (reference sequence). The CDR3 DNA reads TGTGCCAGCAGTCTAAGCGGGAGGGCCCCAGATACGCAGTATTTT. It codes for CASSLSGRAPDTQYF.

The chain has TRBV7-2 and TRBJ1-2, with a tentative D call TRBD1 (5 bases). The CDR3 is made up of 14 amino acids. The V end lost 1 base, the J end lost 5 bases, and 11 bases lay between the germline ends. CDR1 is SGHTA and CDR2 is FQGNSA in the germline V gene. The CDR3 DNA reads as TGTGCCAGCAGCTTAGGTGGAGACAGTTATGGCTACACCTTC. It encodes CASSLGGDSYGYTF. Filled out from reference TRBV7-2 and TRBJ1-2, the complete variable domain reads GAGVSQSPSNKVTEKGKDVELRCDPISGHTALYWYRQSLGQGLEFLIYFQGNSAPDKSGLPSDRFSAERTGGSVSTLTIQRTQQEDSAVYLCASSLGGDSYGYTFGSGTRLTVV.

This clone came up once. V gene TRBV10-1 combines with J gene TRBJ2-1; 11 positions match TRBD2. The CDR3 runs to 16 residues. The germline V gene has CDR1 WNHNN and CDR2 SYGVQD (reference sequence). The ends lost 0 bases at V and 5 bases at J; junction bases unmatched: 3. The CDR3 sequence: CASSESASGRHNEQFF. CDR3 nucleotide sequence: TGCGCCAGCAGTGAGTCGGCTAGCGGGAGGCACAATGAGCAGTTCTTC.

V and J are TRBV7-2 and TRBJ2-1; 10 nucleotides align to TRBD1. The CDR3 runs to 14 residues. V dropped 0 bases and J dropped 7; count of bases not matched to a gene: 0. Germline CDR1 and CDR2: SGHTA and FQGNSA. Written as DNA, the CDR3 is TGTGCCAGCAGCTTAGCGGGACAGGGGAATGAGCAGTTCTTC. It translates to CASSLAGQGNEQFF. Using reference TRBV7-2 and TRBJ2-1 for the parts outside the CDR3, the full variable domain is GAGVSQSPSNKVTEKGKDVELRCDPISGHTALYWYRQSLGQGLEFLIYFQGNSAPDKSGLPSDRFSAERTGGSVSTLTIQRTQQEDSAVYLCASSLAGQGNEQFFGPGTRLTVL.

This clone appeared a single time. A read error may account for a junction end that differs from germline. The CDR3 DNA sequence: TGTGCCAGCAGCGCTCAGGGGGAGCCGTACTTC. Its translation is CASSAQGEPYF. This chain uses TRBV11-2 with TRBJ2-7; 7 bases are a match to TRBD1. In germline, CDR1 is SGHAT, CDR2 FQNNGV. The CDR3 has 11 amino acids.

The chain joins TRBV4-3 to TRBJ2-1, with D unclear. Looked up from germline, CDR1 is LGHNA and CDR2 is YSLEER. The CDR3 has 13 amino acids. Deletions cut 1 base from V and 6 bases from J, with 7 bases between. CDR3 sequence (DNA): TGCGCCAGCAGCCAAGCCCCGGGCAATGAGCAGTTCTTC. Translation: CASSQAPGNEQFF.

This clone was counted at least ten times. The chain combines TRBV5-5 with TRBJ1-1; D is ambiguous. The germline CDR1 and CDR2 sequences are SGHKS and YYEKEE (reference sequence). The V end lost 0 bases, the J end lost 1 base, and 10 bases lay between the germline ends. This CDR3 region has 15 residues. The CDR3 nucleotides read TGTGCCAGCAGCTTGGGGCCGCGAGGGAACACTGAAGCTTTCTTT. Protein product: CASSLGPRGNTEAFF.

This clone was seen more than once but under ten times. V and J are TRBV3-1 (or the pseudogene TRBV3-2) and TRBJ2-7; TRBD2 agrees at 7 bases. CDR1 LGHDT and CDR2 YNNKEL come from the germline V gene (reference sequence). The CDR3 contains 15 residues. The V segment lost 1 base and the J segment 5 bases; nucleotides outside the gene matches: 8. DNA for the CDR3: TGTGCCAGCAGCCAAGTAGGCGGGGGAGGCGACGAGCAGTACTTC. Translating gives CASSQVGGGGDEQYF.

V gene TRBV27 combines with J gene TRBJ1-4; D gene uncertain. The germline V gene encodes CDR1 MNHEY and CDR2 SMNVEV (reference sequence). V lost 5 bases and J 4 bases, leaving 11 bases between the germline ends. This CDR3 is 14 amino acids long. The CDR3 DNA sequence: TGTGCCAGCAGTCCGATACAGATTAATGAAAAACTGTTTTTT. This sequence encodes CASSPIQINEKLFF.

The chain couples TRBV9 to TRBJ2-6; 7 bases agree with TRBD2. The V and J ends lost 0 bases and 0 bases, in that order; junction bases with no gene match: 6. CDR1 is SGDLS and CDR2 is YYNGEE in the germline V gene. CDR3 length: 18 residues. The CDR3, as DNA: TGTGCCAGCAGCGTAGCCCCTAGCGGAGACTCTGGGGCCAACGTCCTGACTTTC. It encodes CASSVAPSGDSGANVLTF.

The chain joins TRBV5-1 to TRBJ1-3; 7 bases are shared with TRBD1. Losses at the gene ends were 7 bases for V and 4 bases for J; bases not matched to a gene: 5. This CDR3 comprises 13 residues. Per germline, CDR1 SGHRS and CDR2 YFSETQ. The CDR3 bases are TGCGCCAGCCGGGACAGCAAAGGAAACACCATATATTTT. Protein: CASRDSKGNTIYF.

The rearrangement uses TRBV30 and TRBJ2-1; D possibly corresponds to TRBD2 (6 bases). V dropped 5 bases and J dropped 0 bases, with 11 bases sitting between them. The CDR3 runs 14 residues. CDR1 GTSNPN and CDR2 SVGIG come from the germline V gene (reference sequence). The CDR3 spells CAWGSGGSYNEQFF. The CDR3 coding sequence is TGTGCCTGGGGTAGCGGTGGCTCCTACAATGAGCAGTTCTTC.

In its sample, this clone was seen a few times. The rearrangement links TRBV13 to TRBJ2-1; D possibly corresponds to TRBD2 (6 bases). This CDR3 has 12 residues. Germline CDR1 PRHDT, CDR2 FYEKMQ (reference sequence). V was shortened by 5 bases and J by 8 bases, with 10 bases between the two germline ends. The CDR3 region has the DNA TGTGCCAGCAGCCAGACTAGGGATGAGCAGTTCTTC. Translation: CASSQTRDEQFF.

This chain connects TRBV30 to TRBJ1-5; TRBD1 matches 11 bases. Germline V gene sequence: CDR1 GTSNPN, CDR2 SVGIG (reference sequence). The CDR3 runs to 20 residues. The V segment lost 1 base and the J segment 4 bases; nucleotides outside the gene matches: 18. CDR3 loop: CAWSADALRDRGRRNQPQHF. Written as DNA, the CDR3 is TGTGCCTGGAGTGCGGATGCCCTCCGGGACAGGGGGAGAAGGAATCAGCCCCAGCATTTT.

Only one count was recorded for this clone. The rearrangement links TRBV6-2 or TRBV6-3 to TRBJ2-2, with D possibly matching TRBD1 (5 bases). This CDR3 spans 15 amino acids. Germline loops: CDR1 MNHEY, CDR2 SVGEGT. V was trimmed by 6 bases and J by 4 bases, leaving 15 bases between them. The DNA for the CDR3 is TGTGCCAGCAGCTCCCAACAGGTTCTCACCGGGGAGCTGTTTTTT. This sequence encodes CASSSQQVLTGELFF.

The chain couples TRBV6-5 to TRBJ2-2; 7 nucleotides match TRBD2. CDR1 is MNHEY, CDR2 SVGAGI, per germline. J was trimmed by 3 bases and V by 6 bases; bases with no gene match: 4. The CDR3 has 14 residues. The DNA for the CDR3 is TGTGCCAGCAGGGAGGGAGGGGACACCGGGGAGCTGTTTTTT. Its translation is CASREGGDTGELFF.

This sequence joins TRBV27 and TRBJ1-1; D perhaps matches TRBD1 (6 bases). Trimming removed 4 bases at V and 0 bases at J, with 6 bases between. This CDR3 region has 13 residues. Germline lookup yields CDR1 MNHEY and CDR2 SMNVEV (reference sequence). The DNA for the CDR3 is TGTGCCAGCAGTTGGACAGTGAACACTGAAGCTTTCTTT. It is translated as CASSWTVNTEAFF.

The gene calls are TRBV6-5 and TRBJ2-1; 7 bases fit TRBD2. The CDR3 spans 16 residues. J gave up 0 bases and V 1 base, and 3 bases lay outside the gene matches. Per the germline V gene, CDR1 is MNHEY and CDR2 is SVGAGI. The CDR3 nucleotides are TGTGCCAGCAGTTACTTTGGCGGGAGCTCCTACAATGAGCAGTTCTTC. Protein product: CASSYFGGSSYNEQFF.

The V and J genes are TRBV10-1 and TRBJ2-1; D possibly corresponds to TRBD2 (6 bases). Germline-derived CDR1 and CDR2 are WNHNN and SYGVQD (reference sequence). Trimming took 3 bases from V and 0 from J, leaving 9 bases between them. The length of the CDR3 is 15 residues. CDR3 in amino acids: CASSEFGSSYNEQFF. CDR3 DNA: TGCGCCAGCAGTGAATTCGGGAGCTCCTACAATGAGCAGTTCTTC.

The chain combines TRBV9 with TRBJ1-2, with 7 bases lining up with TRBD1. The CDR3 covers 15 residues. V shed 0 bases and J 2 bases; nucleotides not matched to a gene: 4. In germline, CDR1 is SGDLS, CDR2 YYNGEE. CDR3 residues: CASSVAAGGNYGYTF. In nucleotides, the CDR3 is TGTGCCAGCAGCGTAGCGGCAGGGGGGAACTATGGCTACACCTTC.

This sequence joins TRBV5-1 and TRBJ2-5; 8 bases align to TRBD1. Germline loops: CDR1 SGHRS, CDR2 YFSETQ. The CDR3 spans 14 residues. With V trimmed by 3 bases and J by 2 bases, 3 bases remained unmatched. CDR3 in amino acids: CASSWGTGQETQYF. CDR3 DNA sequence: TGCGCCAGCAGCTGGGGGACAGGTCAAGAGACCCAGTACTTC.

The CDR3 here is CASSSQGNEQYF. In nucleotides, the CDR3 is TGCGCCAGCAGCTCACAGGGCAACGAGCAGTACTTC. V gene TRBV5-1 combines with J gene TRBJ2-7, with D perhaps matching TRBD1 (6 bases). The CDR3 spans 12 residues. V was trimmed by 3 bases and J by 5 bases, leaving 9 bases between them. Looked up from germline, CDR1 is SGHRS and CDR2 is YFSETQ.

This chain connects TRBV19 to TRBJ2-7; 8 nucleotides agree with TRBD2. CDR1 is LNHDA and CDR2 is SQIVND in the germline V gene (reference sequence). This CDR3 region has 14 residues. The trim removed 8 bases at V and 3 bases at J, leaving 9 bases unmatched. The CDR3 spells CASPSREGDYEQYF. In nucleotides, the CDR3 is TGTGCCAGTCCTTCACGGGAGGGGGACTACGAGCAGTACTTC.

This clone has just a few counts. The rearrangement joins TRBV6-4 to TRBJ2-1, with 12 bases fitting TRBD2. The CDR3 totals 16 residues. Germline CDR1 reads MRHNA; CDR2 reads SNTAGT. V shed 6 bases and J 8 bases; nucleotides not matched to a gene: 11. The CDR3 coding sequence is TGTGCCAGCAGCCAATCACTAGCGGGAGGAAGAGATGAGCAGTTCTTC. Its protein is CASSQSLAGGRDEQFF.

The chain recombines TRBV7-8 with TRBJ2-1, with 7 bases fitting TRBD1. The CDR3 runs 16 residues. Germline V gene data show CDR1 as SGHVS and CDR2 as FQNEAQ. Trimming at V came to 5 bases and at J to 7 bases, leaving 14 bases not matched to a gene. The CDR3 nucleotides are TGTGCCAGCAGCACCCGTGGGTTCGACAGGGCAAATGAGCAGTTCTTC. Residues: CASSTRGFDRANEQFF.

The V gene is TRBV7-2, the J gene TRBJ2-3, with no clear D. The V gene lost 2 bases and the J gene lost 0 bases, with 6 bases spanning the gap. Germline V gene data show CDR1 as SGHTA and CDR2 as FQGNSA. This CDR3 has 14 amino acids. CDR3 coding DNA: TGTGCCAGCAGCTTATTTCTTAGCACAGATACGCAGTATTTT. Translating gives CASSLFLSTDTQYF.

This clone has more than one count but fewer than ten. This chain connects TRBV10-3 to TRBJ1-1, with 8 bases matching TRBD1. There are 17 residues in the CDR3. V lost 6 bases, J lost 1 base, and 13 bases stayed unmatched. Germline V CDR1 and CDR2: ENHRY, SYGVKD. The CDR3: CAISDDRGLISNTEAFF. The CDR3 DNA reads TGTGCCATCAGCGACGACAGGGGACTAATCTCGAACACTGAAGCTTTCTTT.

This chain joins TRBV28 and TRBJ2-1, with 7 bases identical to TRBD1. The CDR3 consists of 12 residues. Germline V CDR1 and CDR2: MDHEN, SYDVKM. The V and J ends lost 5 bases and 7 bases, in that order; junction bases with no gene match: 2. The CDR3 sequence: CASSQQGNEQFF. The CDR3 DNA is TGTGCCAGCAGTCAACAGGGGAATGAGCAGTTCTTC. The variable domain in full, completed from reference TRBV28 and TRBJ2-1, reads DVKVTQSSRYLVKRTGEKVFLECVQDMDHENMFWYRQDPGLGLRLIYFSYDVKMKEKGDIPEGYSVSREKKERFSLILESASTNQTSMYLCASSQQGNEQFFGPGTRLTVL.

The DNA of the CDR3 is TGTGCCAGCTCATACGACCAGACGAGGGAACAAGAGACCCAGTACTTC. This encodes CASSYDQTREQETQYF. The chain links TRBV18 to TRBJ2-5; D possibly corresponds to TRBD2 (5 bases). V was pared by 5 bases and J by 2 bases, with 18 bases between. The germline V gene has CDR1 KGHSH and CDR2 LQKENI. CDR3 length: 16 residues.

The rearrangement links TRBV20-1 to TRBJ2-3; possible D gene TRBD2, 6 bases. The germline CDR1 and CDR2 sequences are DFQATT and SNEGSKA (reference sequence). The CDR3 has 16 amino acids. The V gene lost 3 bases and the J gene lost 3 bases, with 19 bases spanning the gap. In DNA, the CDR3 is TGCAGTGCTAGTAACCCTAGCGCTTCAGCAACAGATACGCAGTATTTT. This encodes CSASNPSASATDTQYF.

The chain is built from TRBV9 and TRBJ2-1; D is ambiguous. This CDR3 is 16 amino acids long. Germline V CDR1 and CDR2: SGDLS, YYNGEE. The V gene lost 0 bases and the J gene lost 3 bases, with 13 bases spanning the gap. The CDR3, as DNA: TGTGCCAGCAGCGTAGGAGGTCATACTCTCTACAATGAGCAGTTCTTC. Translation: CASSVGGHTLYNEQFF.